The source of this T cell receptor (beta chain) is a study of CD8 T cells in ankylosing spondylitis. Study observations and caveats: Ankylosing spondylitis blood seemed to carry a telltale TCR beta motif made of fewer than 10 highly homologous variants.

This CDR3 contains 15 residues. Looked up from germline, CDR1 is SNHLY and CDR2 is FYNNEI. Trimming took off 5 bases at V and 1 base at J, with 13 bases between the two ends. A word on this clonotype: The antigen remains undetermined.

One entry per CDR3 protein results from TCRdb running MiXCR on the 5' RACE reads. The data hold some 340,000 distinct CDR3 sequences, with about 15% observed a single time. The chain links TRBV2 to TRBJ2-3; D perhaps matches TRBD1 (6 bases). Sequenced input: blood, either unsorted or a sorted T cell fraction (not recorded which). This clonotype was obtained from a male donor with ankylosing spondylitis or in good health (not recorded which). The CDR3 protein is CASSTGYRGTDTQYF. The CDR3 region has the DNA TGTGCCAGCAGTACAGGGTACCGCGGCACAGATACGCAGTATTTT.